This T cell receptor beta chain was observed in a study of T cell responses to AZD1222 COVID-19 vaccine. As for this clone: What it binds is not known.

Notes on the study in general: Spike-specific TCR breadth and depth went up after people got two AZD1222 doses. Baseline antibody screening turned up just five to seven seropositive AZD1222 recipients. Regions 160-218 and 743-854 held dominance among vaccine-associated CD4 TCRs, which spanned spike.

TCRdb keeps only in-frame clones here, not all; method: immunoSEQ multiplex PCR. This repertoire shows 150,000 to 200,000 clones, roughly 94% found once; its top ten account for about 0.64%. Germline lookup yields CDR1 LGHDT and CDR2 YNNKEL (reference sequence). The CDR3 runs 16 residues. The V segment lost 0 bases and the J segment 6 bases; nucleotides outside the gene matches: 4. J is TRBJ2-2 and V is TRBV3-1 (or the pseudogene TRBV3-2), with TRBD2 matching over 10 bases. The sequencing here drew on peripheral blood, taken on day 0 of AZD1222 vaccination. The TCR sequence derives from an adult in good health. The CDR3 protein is CASSQEPGTSAGELFF. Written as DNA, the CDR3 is TGTGCCAGCAGCCAAGAGCCCGGGACTAGCGCCGGGGAGCTGTTTTTT.